Sequencing of this TCR beta chain was carried out in a study of cytomegalovirus exposure and HLA in healthy donors. Study background: In an early release, HLA-typed donors contributed tens of millions of unique TCR sequences.

Study-level results: Accurate prediction of most subjects' HLA-A and HLA-B alleles from TCR beta sequences was reported.

The CDR3 is 16 amino acids. Germline V gene lookup returns CDR1 MGHDK and CDR2 SYGVNS. With V trimmed by 4 bases and J by 2 bases, 10 bases remained unmatched. Regarding donors, all were healthy bone marrow donors. Primers included in the PCR were 60 Vbeta and 13 Jbeta primers. Libraries were prepared by immunoSEQ multiplex PCR; TCRdb keeps only in-frame clonotypes and omits some of them. The sample records 110,000 to 150,000 clones, less than 90% being singletons. This clone came up a few times. Its antigen is currently unknown. The clonotype was recovered from a boy between 2 and 10 years old in good health and CMV-seronegative. The source material was PBMCs. This chain uses TRBV25-1 with TRBJ1-2; TRBD1 matches 7 bases. DNA of the CDR3: TGTGCCAGCAGTGGGATTCAAGACAGGGCCAACTATGGCTACACCTTC. This translates into CASSGIQDRANYGYTF.